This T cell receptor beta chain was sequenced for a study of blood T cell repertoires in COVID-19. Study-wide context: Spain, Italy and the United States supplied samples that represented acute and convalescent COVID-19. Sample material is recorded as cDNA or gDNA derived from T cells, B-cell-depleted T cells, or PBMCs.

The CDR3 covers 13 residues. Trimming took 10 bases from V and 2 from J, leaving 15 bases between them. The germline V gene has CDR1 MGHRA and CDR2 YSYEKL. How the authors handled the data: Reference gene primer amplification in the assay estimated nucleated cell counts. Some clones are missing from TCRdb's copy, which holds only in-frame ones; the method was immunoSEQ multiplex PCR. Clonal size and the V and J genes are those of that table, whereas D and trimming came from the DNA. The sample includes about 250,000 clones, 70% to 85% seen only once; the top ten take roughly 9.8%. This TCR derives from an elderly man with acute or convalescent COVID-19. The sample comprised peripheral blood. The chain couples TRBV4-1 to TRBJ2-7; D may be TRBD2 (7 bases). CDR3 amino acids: CATARGGAYEQYF. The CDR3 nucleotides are TGCGCCACCGCAAGGGGGGGAGCCTACGAGCAGTACTTC.